Presented here are 2 T cell receptor beta chains from one specimen sequenced in a study of blood T cell repertoires in COVID-19. The table came from immunoSEQ multiplex PCR; TCRdb's copy has only in-frame clones and leaves some out. The table shows 95,000 to 120,000 clones, with about 85% occurring only once. The specimen sequenced was peripheral blood. Receptors originate from a human donor in a cohort sampled during active COVID-19.

The chain recombines TRBV12-5 with TRBJ1-4, with 7 nucleotides matching TRBD1. The junction had 10 bases not matched to a gene; V was cut back by 1 base and J by 2 bases. Looked up from germline, CDR1 is LGHNT and CDR2 is FRNRAP. This CDR3 spans 18 amino acids. The CDR3 nucleotides are TGTGCTAGTGGTTTGGACGAGACCGGGACAGAGACTAATGAAAAACTGTTTTTT. Protein sequence: CASGLDETGTETNEKLFF.

The chain combines TRBV6-5 with TRBJ1-5; possible D gene TRBD1, 5 bases. This CDR3 has 13 residues. Germline assignment: CDR1 MNHEY and CDR2 SVGAGI. Deletions cut 7 bases from V and 3 bases from J, with 10 bases between. The CDR3: CASTDRSNQPQHF. The CDR3 DNA reads TGTGCCAGCACAGACAGATCCAATCAGCCCCAGCATTTT.